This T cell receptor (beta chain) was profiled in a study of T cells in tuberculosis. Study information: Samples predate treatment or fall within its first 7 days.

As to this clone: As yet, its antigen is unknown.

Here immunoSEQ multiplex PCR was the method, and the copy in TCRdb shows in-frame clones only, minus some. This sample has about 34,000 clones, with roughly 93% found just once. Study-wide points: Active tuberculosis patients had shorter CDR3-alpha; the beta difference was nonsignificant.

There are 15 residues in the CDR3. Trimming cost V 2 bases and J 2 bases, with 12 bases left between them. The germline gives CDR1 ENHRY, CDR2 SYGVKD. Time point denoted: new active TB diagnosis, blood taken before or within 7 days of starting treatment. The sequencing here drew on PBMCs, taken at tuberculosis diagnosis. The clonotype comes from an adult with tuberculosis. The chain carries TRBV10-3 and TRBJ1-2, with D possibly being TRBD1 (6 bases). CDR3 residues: CAISERRQGNYGYTF. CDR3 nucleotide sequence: TGTGCCATCAGTGAGCGGCGTCAGGGGAACTATGGCTACACCTTC.